These T cell receptor beta chains were read from a single sample in a study of cytomegalovirus exposure and HLA in healthy donors. Assay used: immunoSEQ multiplex PCR; TCRdb lists only in-frame clones, some missing. The table has about 130,000 clones, about 84% seen once. Material: PBMCs. Receptors were obtained from a man younger than 30 in good health and CMV-seropositive. The CDR3 runs from the conserved cysteine through the conserved F or W. Each record gives: J gene, D gene, V gene, clone size, CDR3 protein, CDR3 DNA. The D gene is left open where the match is weak. Not all rows give a size; the values are once, few, many and, for expanded clones, a class.

j_call: TRBJ1-2
d_call: NA
v_call: TRBV27
clone_size: NA
cdr3_aa: CASSLRGNGYTF
cdr3_nt: TGTGCCAGCAGTTTACGAGGGAATGGCTACACCTTC

j_call: TRBJ1-2
d_call: NA
v_call: TRBV4-2
clone_size: NA
cdr3_aa: CASSQGSASLANYGYTF
cdr3_nt: TGTGCCAGCAGCCAAGGGAGTGCGAGCTTAGCTAACTATGGCTACACCTTC

j_call: TRBJ1-5
d_call: NA
v_call: TRBV10-3
clone_size: NA
cdr3_aa: CAISESGGNNNQPQHF
cdr3_nt: TGTGCCATCAGTGAGTCAGGAGGTAATAACAATCAGCCCCAGCATTTT

j_call: TRBJ2-5
d_call: NA
v_call: TRBV5-1
clone_size: once
cdr3_aa: CASSFGPQETQYF
cdr3_nt: TGCGCCAGCAGCTTTGGGCCTCAAGAGACCCAGTACTTC

j_call: TRBJ2-7
d_call: TRBD2
v_call: TRBV5-5
clone_size: NA
cdr3_aa: CASSSGLAFQF
cdr3_nt: TGTGCCAGCAGCTCCGGACTAGCTTTCCAATTC

j_call: TRBJ1-6
d_call: TRBD1
v_call: TRBV5-6
clone_size: NA
cdr3_aa: CASSLIDRVNSPLHF
cdr3_nt: TGTGCCAGCAGTCTCATAGACAGGGTGAATTCACCCCTCCACTTT

j_call: TRBJ2-7
d_call: NA
v_call: TRBV10-3
clone_size: once
cdr3_aa: CAITDRGLEQYF
cdr3_nt: TGTGCCATCACAGATAGGGGGTTGGAGCAGTACTTC

j_call: TRBJ2-3
d_call: NA
v_call: TRBV27
clone_size: NA
cdr3_aa: CASMAGDTQYF
cdr3_nt: TGTGCCAGCATGGCTGGAGATACGCAGTATTTT

j_call: TRBJ2-7
d_call: NA
v_call: TRBV2
clone_size: NA
cdr3_aa: CAGGRSSYEQYF
cdr3_nt: TGTGCCGGGGGCAGGAGTTCCTACGAGCAGTACTTC

j_call: TRBJ1-1
d_call: NA
v_call: TRBV21-1
clone_size: NA
cdr3_aa: CASSKGGTKGTEAFF
cdr3_nt: TGTGCCAGCAGCAAAGGAGGGACAAAGGGCACTGAAGCTTTCTTT

j_call: TRBJ1-5
d_call: TRBD1
v_call: TRBV27
clone_size: few
cdr3_aa: CASSLGQGNQPQHF
cdr3_nt: TGTGCCAGCAGTTTGGGACAGGGTAATCAGCCCCAGCATTTT